This T cell receptor beta chain was retrieved from a study of breast tumors, draining lymph nodes, adjacent tissues (dated by TCRdb to 2016 to 2017). Broadly, across the study: TCR beta repertoires were compared across tumor, adjacent nontumor tissue and axillary lymph nodes obtained from breast cancer patients. The study aimed to assess the relationships and possible T-cell exchange between tumor, surrounding tissue and draining lymph node repertoires in human breast cancer. Beyond this particular receptor, the publication reports: Rather than being directly demonstrated, the conclusion that tumor T cells originate in lymph nodes was presented as consistent with a hypothesis. T-cell repertoire diversity in tumors was found to be lower than in lymph nodes but higher than in nontumor tissue, and preferential V and J gene usage was observed. A scenario in which most tumor T cells derive from the lymph node and then expand within tumor tissue was judged to be consistent with the data. In luminal-like breast cancer, tumor and nontumor tissue repertoires resembled each other significantly more than in basal-like breast cancer.

From the cysteine through the phenylalanine, the CDR3 covers 15 amino acids. Just the 45-base CDR3 DNA is kept, in frame starting at base 1. V lost 2 bases and J lost 5 bases, and the count of bases not matched to a germline gene is 6. CDR1 and CDR2 (SGDLS, YYNGEE) derive from the germline V gene. There are many counts of this clonotype. Its antigen remains undetermined. No base quality values were provided; no much bigger clone lies one nucleotide off. Sequencing used an Illumina HiSeq 2000. TCR beta chain libraries were generated by multiplex PCR amplification. High-throughput sequencing was used to analyze the amplified TCR beta chain products. TCRdb reran the public reads through fastp at Q25 and MiXCR, keeping productive beta chains. Each record represents a unique CDR3 protein, reported with the most common genes and DNA among its rows. The sample table lists approximately 100,000 distinct CDR3 sequences, less than 25% of them with a count of one. The top ten constitute approximately 1.2% of the sample.

The lymph node samples were taken from the axillary draining lymph nodes of breast cancer patients. The V gene is TRBV9 and the J gene is TRBJ2-2; TRBD1 fits 7 bases in the junction. The sequence was obtained from a female donor with breast cancer. Some clones in this sample may be carry-over from other donors' samples. The sample was axillary lymph node tissue. The CDR3 protein: CASSVELQGTGELFF. The DNA sequence is as follows: TGTGCCAGCAGCGTTGAACTACAGGGGACCGGGGAGCTGTTTTTT.